The rows below give T cell receptor beta chains drawn from one sample of a study of identical twins. MiXCR, run by TCRdb on the 5' RACE reads, gives a single entry per CDR3 protein. Altogether 1.5 million to 2 million distinct CDR3 sequences are present, about 30% being singletons, with the ten largest covering over 0.25%. Sequenced material: cord blood. The receptors here all came from a newborn girl in good health. CDR3s include the opening cysteine and the closing phenylalanine or tryptophan. Fields, in order: V gene, J gene, CDR3 length, D gene, CDR3 protein. The D gene is left open where the match is weak.

>TRBV20-1|TRBJ1-6|15|TRBD1
CSARGQGTRNSPLHF
>TRBV3-1|TRBJ2-6|17|-
CASSRLSGASGANVLTF
>TRBV28|TRBJ2-7|14|TRBD2
CASSLFGTISEQYF
>TRBV27|TRBJ1-5|16|TRBD1
CASRSQGVGGNQPQHF
>TRBV20-1|TRBJ2-3|13|TRBD1
CSAWTGSTDTQYF
>TRBV7-6|TRBJ2-7|16|-
CASSSTVGGASYEQYF
>TRBV27|TRBJ2-7|14|-
CASSLHRAHYEQYF
>TRBV5-6|TRBJ2-1|16|-
CASSPGSPSSYNEQFF
>TRBV5-1|TRBJ1-1|16|-
CASSLASSLANTEAFF
>TRBV24-1|TRBJ2-7|16|TRBD2
CATSDLGTSGTYEQYF
>TRBV7-4|TRBJ1-2|15|-
CASSLGRNPFYGYIF
>TRBV6-1|TRBJ1-4|14|-
CASTEGGGNEKLFF
>TRBV6-6|TRBJ2-7|14|TRBD1
CASTWTGGAYEQYF
>TRBV6-2/TRBV6-3|TRBJ2-7|15|-
CASSYGYGSSYEQYF
>TRBV4-1|TRBJ2-3|16|TRBD2
CASSQGLAGYRDTQYF
>TRBV5-1|TRBJ1-2|14|-
CASSWGHINYGYTF
>TRBV7-6|TRBJ1-1|15|-
CASSLGRRGNTEAFF
>TRBV18|-|15|-
CASSQGVQGSYEQYF
>TRBV20-1|TRBJ2-1|15|TRBD2
CSAREGTSGHNEQFF
>TRBV12-3/TRBV12-4|TRBJ2-1|14|-
CASSQTRPANEQFF
>TRBV5-1|-|16|TRBD2
CASSPELAGRPYEQYF
>TRBV28|TRBJ1-3|13|-
CASSQGVGNTIYF
>TRBV10-3|TRBJ2-1|18|-
CAISGLSVGGAHYNEQFF
>TRBV7-2|TRBJ1-5|15|-
CASSERSYSNQPQHF
>TRBV20-1|TRBJ2-6|18|TRBD2
CSARSHSGKVSGANVLTF
>TRBV28|TRBJ1-2|17|TRBD1
CASSSGTGTRGNYGYTF
>TRBV6-1|TRBJ2-7|13|-
CTSKEAASYEQYF
>TRBV20-1|TRBJ1-6|15|-
CSAGTTGTYNSPLHF
>TRBV27|TRBJ2-3|15|-
CASSLFGGGTDTQYF
>TRBV10-3|TRBJ1-4|13|TRBD1
CAISGTGNEKLFF
>TRBV12-3/TRBV12-4|TRBJ2-5|16|TRBD1
CASSLRQGAKGETQYF
>TRBV12-3/TRBV12-4|TRBJ1-2|14|TRBD1
CASSSRQGRNGYTF
>TRBV20-1|TRBJ1-2|17|-
CSAITPQARPYLYGYTF